This note documents a single T cell receptor (beta chain) sequence. The antigen is not known. The sample comes from a study of cytomegalovirus exposure and HLA in healthy donors. Findings and caveats of the study: Other equally common chains were less clonally expanded than HLA-associated TCR beta chains, a later analysis showed. TCR beta chains numbering about 160 were designated cytomegalovirus-associated.

Germline loops: CDR1 SEHNR, CDR2 FQNEAQ (reference sequence). The CDR3 contains 15 residues. The germline V and J ends were trimmed by 4 bases and 2 bases, with 14 bases remaining between them. Researchers ran the PCR with 60 Vbeta and 13 Jbeta primers. Sequenced by immunoSEQ multiplex PCR; TCRdb stores in-frame clones only, minus some. The sample records approximately 100,000 clones, roughly 77% being singletons. This chain links TRBV7-9 with TRBJ2-5; no reliable D call. Input material: PBMCs. The source of this sequence is a man in his forties or fifties in good health and CMV-seronegative. The CDR3 coding sequence is TGTGCCAGCAGCTGGTGGAAAGCGAGTCAAGAGACCCAGTACTTC. It yields the protein CASSWWKASQETQYF.